This T cell receptor (beta chain) emerged from a study of cytomegalovirus exposure and HLA in healthy donors. About the research overall: Genetic ancestry analysis placed about 84% of the 400 or so donors that were genotyped in the Caucasian-associated cluster.

V shed 4 bases and J shed 0 bases, with 13 bases lying between them. The germline gives CDR1 MNHEY, CDR2 SVGAGI. This CDR3 contains 15 residues. The PCR had 60 Vbeta and 13 Jbeta primers. Some clones are missing from TCRdb's copy, which holds only in-frame ones; the method was immunoSEQ multiplex PCR. This sample has 70,000 to 100,000 clones, with over 70% found just once. Sequenced sample: PBMCs. The V gene is TRBV6-5, the J gene TRBJ2-7, with D tentatively TRBD2 (6 bases). The source is a woman between 45 and 65 years old in good health and CMV-seropositive. CDR3: CASSWAGSSSYEQYF. The CDR3, as DNA: TGTGCCAGCAGTTGGGCGGGGTCAAGCTCCTACGAGCAGTACTTC.